The 9 T cell receptor beta chains in this list originate from one sample, sequenced in a study of T cell repertoires in cytomegalovirus infection. A single record per CDR3 protein comes from TCRdb applying MiXCR to the reads. This repertoire shows some 180,000 distinct CDR3 sequences, about 20% found once; its top ten account for just under 3%. Sequencing was performed on PBMCs. All receptors come from a human donor in good health (CMV status not recorded). Some clones in this sample may be carry-over from other donors' samples.

This clonotype was recorded a few times. The chain joins TRBV28 to TRBJ2-5, with 12 bases lining up with TRBD1. Trimming took 6 bases from V and 9 from J; bases not matched to a gene: 14. The CDR3 is made up of 16 amino acids. The germline gives CDR1 MDHEN, CDR2 SYDVKM. CDR3 in amino acids: CASSAPGQGAAGSQYF. For the CDR3, the DNA is TGTGCCAGCAGCGCTCCGGGACAGGGGGCCGCAGGGTCCCAGTACTTC.

This clonotype was found once. The CDR3 bases are TGCGCCAGCGGGGCCGGATACGAGCAGTACTTC. This codes for CASGAGYEQYF. The chain combines TRBV4-1 with TRBJ2-7, with D possibly being TRBD1 (5 bases). CDR1 is MGHRA and CDR2 is YSYEKL in the germline V gene. The CDR3 runs to 11 residues. The V gene lost 8 bases and the J gene lost 4 bases, with 9 bases spanning the gap.

The chain is built from TRBV6-6 and TRBJ2-5; 7 positions agree with TRBD2. CDR3 length equals 16 residues. Germline V gene data show CDR1 as MNHNY and CDR2 as SVGAGI (reference sequence). V trimming: 0 bases; J trimming: 0 bases; junction bases outside the gene matches: 4. The CDR3 bases are TGTGCCAGCAGTTACTCTCGGCGGGAGTACCAAGAGACCCAGTACTTC. It translates to CASSYSRREYQETQYF.

The chain is built from TRBV28 and TRBJ1-1; D is possibly TRBD1 (5 bases). The length of the CDR3 is 16 residues. With 1 base removed from V and 1 base from J, the gap between germline ends came to 13 bases. Germline loops: CDR1 MDHEN, CDR2 SYDVKM. The CDR3 reads CASSLFPQGGNTEAFF. CDR3 in DNA: TGTGCCAGCAGTTTATTCCCGCAGGGAGGGAACACTGAAGCTTTCTTT.

V usage is TRBV12-3 or TRBV12-4 and J usage is TRBJ2-3; 12 nucleotides agree with TRBD2. V lost 6 bases, J lost 4 bases, and 11 bases stayed unmatched. The CDR3 extends over 17 amino acids. The CDR3 reads CASSLTSGRSYPDTQYF. CDR3 nucleotide sequence: TGTGCCAGCAGCCTGACTAGCGGGAGAAGTTATCCAGATACGCAGTATTTT.

This clonotype has just one count. Germline is not matched at one junction end, which may reflect a read error. The chain has TRBV7-9 and TRBJ2-7, with TRBD1 identical over 7 bases. Germline CDR1 reads SEHNR; CDR2 reads FQNEAQ (reference sequence). This CDR3 has 17 residues. The CDR3, as DNA: TGTTCCAGCAGCCCCATACCGACAGGGCCAAGCTCCTACGAGCAGTACTTC. As protein: CSSSPIPTGPSSYEQYF.

The V and J genes are TRBV6-5 and TRBJ2-5; 9 bases line up with TRBD1. The CDR3 is made up of 16 amino acids. The junction had 6 bases not matched to a gene; V was cut back by 0 bases and J by 4 bases. Germline V lookup: CDR1 MNHEY, CDR2 SVGAGI. CDR3 amino acids: CASSYSGQGFVETQYF. CDR3 coding DNA: TGTGCCAGCAGTTACTCGGGACAGGGATTCGTAGAGACCCAGTACTTC.

In this sample, this clonotype turned up many times. The chain is built from TRBV7-2 and TRBJ2-5; 9 positions agree with TRBD1. The V and J ends lost 0 bases and 3 bases, in that order; junction bases with no gene match: 5. In germline, CDR1 is SGHTA, CDR2 FQGNSA. This CDR3 has 16 residues. The CDR3 nucleotides are TGTGCCAGCAGCTTAGCGCTCGGGACAGGGAAAGAGACCCAGTACTTC. This encodes CASSLALGTGKETQYF.

This chain links TRBV5-8 with TRBJ1-1; a weak D match, TRBD1 (6 bases). Germline V gene lookup returns CDR1 SGHTS and CDR2 YDEGEE. The CDR3 spans 13 residues. V dropped 4 bases and J dropped 4 bases, with 11 bases sitting between them. CDR3 protein: CASSNQGSTEAFF. The CDR3 DNA is TGTGCCAGCAGCAACCAGGGGAGCACTGAAGCTTTCTTT.